A few counts support the clone carrying this T cell receptor (beta chain). The data derive from a study of T-cell reconstitution after alpha-beta-depleted transplantation in children. TCRbeta library construction was performed incorporating unique molecular identifiers. MiXCR, applied by TCRdb to the PCR reads, yields one record per CDR3 protein. This table holds around 200,000 distinct CDR3 sequences, roughly 7.5% found once. The CDR3 consists of 12 residues. The V gene's germline CDR1 is SNHLY and CDR2 FYNNEI. V lost 7 bases, J lost 4 bases, and 10 bases lay in between. This clonotype originated in a human donor who donated a stem cell graft to a child with Wiskott-Aldrich syndrome. The chain is built from TRBV2 and TRBJ1-1; TRBD1 might be the D (5 bases). Sequencing used PBMCs from the stem cell graft donor, obtained from the stem cell graft. CDR3 amino acids: CASTQDSTEAFF. Here the CDR3 DNA reads TGTGCCAGCACCCAAGACAGCACTGAAGCTTTCTTT.